This T cell receptor beta chain was identified during a study of a mutant IDH1 vaccine in newly diagnosed glioma (dated by TCRdb to about 2021). Broadly, across the study: Patients received eight vaccinations in weeks 1, 3, 5, 7, 11, 15, 19 and 23, corresponding to visits V03 through V10. Vaccination started 4-6 weeks after radiotherapy alone, or was given together with temozolomide cycles in the groups whose treatment included chemotherapy. Peripheral blood samples were drawn at six visits, namely V03 (baseline), V05, V07, V10, V12 and V13. Of the 25 to 35 treated patients, roughly 60% were male and around 38% were female, and a mean age of approximately 40 years was recorded. Prior to enrollment, patients had been given standard therapy consisting of radiotherapy alone, temozolomide alone, or radiochemotherapy with temozolomide, with the combination given to most patients. Longitudinal TCRB deep sequencing was performed for about two dozen treated patients wherever samples were available for exploratory analyses.

Library generation was performed with the immunoSEQ multiplex PCR assay. The hsTCRB Kit was used according to the manufacturer's protocol to amplify rearranged TCR beta chain sequences. Sequencing of TCRB libraries was carried out on an Illumina MiSeq. Turning to the authors' computational methods: The kit vendor's proprietary platform handled demultiplexing, trimming and gene mapping. TCRdb obtained this table from immuneACCESS and retained in-frame rearrangements with V and J assigned. These tables miss some clones; where compared with another copy, unresolved V genes account for less than half of the shortfall, and the remainder is unexplained. Clone size and V and J calls were adopted from that table, with D and trimming inferred from the DNA. The sample yields 75,000 to 80,000 clones; 90% to 95% were counted once. 0.56% of the sample lies in the top ten. This clone has just a few counts. The antigen it binds to is not known. It has no much larger one-base neighbor in the sample; base qualities were not kept.

Summary of the overall study and its limitations: The authors noted that analyses of patient blood samples could not be reproduced because of sample limitations. Immune responses induced by the vaccine were seen in around 93% of patients across multiple MHC alleles. Selection of PBMC samples for TCRB deep sequencing was based on availability. Changes in the top peripheral T cell clonotypes picked up by TCRB sequencing did not appear to be linked to pseudoprogression.

What the time point label conveys for this sample: week 5, during vaccination. Every vaccine dose consisted of 300 ug of a 20-mer mutant IDH1 peptide in Montanide, administered subcutaneously together with topical imiquimod. Donors had newly diagnosed WHO grade 3 or 4 IDH1-mutant astrocytomas with loss of nuclear ATRX. The samples were drawn from NOA16, a multicentre, single-arm, open-label phase I trial in Germany that tested a mutant IDH1 peptide vaccine in humans for the first time. Genomic DNA for TCRB sequencing was extracted from EDTA blood using the DNeasy Blood and Tissue Kit. Including cysteine and phenylalanine, the CDR3 has 14 amino acids. Only the CDR3 region is kept as DNA, spanning 42 bases read in frame from base 1. At the junction V is shortened by 8 bases and J by 0 bases; bases outside the gene matches: 3. The germline V gene yields SNHLY for CDR1 and FYNNEI for CDR2.

The sequence was obtained from a woman in her 50s with glioma. The sequences come from PBMCs, collected from a glioma patient whose treatment included an IDH1 peptide vaccine. This chain is built from TRBV2 and TRBJ1-5; TRBD1 lines up with 8 middle nucleotides. CDR3 protein: CASRTGLSNQPQHF. The DNA is TGTGCCAGCCGGACAGGGCTTAGCAATCAGCCCCAGCATTTT.